This T cell receptor (beta chain) was obtained from a study of Graves' ophthalmopathy and Graves' hyperthyroidism. Cases classed as stable hyperthyroidism had no ophthalmopathy within 18 months of follow-up. CDR1 is MDHEN, CDR2 SYDVKM, per germline. The J segment lost 4 bases and the V segment lost 3 bases, leaving 13 bases of the junction unmatched. This CDR3 has 17 residues. CDR3 regions of TCR beta were amplified from RNA transcripts. HTBI primers primed a first-round RT-PCR, and a second-round multiplex PCR followed. TCRdb recomputed calls from the multiplex PCR reads with MiXCR, one row per CDR3 protein. Counted here are over 500,000 distinct CDR3 sequences, 20% to 25% occurring once; the ten biggest clones make up around 6.5%.

The genes are TRBV28 and TRBJ1-2, with 8 bases lining up with TRBD1. The clonotype comes from a young woman with stable Graves' hyperthyroidism. Some clones in this sample may be carry-over from other donors' samples. The sample consisted of peripheral blood. CDR3 amino acids: CASSLIPRGRFGYGYTF. The DNA of the CDR3 is TGTGCCAGCAGTTTGATTCCCAGGGGGCGCTTCGGCTATGGCTACACCTTC.